These 21 T cell receptor beta chains came from one sample sequenced in a study of T cell repertoires in cytomegalovirus infection. TCRdb analysed the reads with MiXCR anew, one entry per CDR3 protein. The table shows about 600,000 distinct CDR3 sequences, with around 24% occurring only once. The source material was CD8+ T cells from PBMCs. Receptors were obtained from a human donor in good health (CMV status not recorded). Some clones in this sample may be carry-over from other donors' samples.

In its sample, this clonotype was seen many times. V gene TRBV7-9 combines with J gene TRBJ1-1; D remains unclear. CDR1 and CDR2 (germline): SEHNR, FQNEAQ (reference sequence). V gave up 5 bases and J gave up 2 bases, with 15 bases separating them. This CDR3 spans 15 amino acids. CDR3 DNA: TGTGCCAGCAGCCAGAGTGCTGTTCCCAACACTGAAGCTTTCTTT. Protein product: CASSQSAVPNTEAFF.

This chain uses TRBV20-1 with TRBJ1-1, with a tentative D call TRBD1 (5 bases). Germline V gene data show CDR1 as DFQATT and CDR2 as SNEGSKA (reference sequence). This CDR3 has 18 amino acids. The V end lost 6 bases, the J end lost 1 base, and 27 bases lay between the germline ends. CDR3 nucleotide sequence: TGCAGTGCCACCTCCCTGGGGGACGGGGAGGCGAGGAACACTGAAGCTTTCTTT. It is translated as CSATSLGDGEARNTEAFF.

This clonotype was picked up a small number of times. V is TRBV18 and J is TRBJ2-3, with TRBD1 matching 7 bases. CDR3 length: 18 residues. The junction had 14 bases not matched to a gene; V was cut back by 2 bases and J by 3 bases. Germline loops: CDR1 KGHSH, CDR2 LQKENI. CDR3 amino acids: CASSPEEYDRDVTDTQYF. DNA for the CDR3: TGTGCCAGCTCACCAGAGGAGTACGACAGGGACGTAACAGATACGCAGTATTTT.

The sample holds many counts of this clonotype. This chain connects TRBV12-5 to TRBJ2-3; D is ambiguous. The length of the CDR3 is 10 residues. The germline V and J ends were trimmed by 1 base and 8 bases, with 1 base remaining between them. Germline CDR1 reads LGHNT; CDR2 reads FRNRAP. CDR3 in amino acids: CASGLGTQYF. The CDR3, as DNA: TGTGCTAGTGGTTTGGGTACGCAGTATTTT.

The rearrangement links TRBV28 to TRBJ1-1; D remains unclear. This CDR3 region has 14 residues. Germline lookup yields CDR1 MDHEN and CDR2 SYDVKM. The V and J ends lost 8 bases and 1 base respectively, with 14 bases between them. The CDR3 region has the DNA TGTGCCAGCCATACCGGGCGGAAGAACACTGAAGCTTTCTTT. The encoded protein is CASHTGRKNTEAFF. Full variable domain (missing parts from reference TRBV28 and TRBJ1-1): DVKVTQSSRYLVKRTGEKVFLECVQDMDHENMFWYRQDPGLGLRLIYFSYDVKMKEKGDIPEGYSVSREKKERFSLILESASTNQTSMYLCASHTGRKNTEAFFGQGTRLTVV.

V usage is TRBV29-1 and J usage is TRBJ2-5; either TRBD1 or TRBD2 may supply D (6 bases each). The V end lost 4 bases, the J end lost 7 bases, and 16 bases lay between the germline ends. This CDR3 is 13 amino acids long. Germline CDR1 reads SQVTM; CDR2 reads ANQGSEA. CDR3 DNA sequence: TGCAGCGTTGGGGAGGACAGAGGTGGGACCCAGTACTTC. It codes for CSVGEDRGGTQYF. Drawing the rest from reference TRBV29-1 and TRBJ2-5, the complete variable domain is SAVISQKPSRDICQRGTSLTIQCQVDSQVTMMFWYRQQPGQSLTLIATANQGSEATYESGFVIDKFPISRPNLTFSTLTVSNMSPEDSSIYLCSVGEDRGGTQYFGPGTRLLVL.

This clonotype was picked up many times. The CDR3: CASSGQGVYTEAFF. CDR3 nucleotide sequence: TGTGCCAGCAGTGGACAGGGAGTTTACACTGAAGCTTTCTTT. The chain is built from TRBV12-3 or TRBV12-4 and TRBJ1-1; 8 bases align to TRBD1. The V segment lost 5 bases and the J segment 3 bases; nucleotides outside the gene matches: 5. CDR3 size: 14 residues.

This clonotype was counted ten times or more. This chain uses TRBV11-2 with TRBJ1-5, with a tentative D call TRBD1 (5 bases). Germline values: CDR1 SGHAT, CDR2 FQNNGV. The CDR3 loop spans 13 amino acids. V was cut by 4 bases and J by 5 bases, with 9 bases left in between. The DNA for the CDR3 is TGTGCCAGCAGCTACGGGGGACATCAGCCCCAGCATTTT. It yields the protein CASSYGGHQPQHF.

There are many counts of this clonotype. The V gene is TRBV15, the J gene TRBJ2-7; 7 positions agree with TRBD2. With V trimmed by 0 bases and J by 2 bases, 4 bases remained unmatched. Germline lookup yields CDR1 LNHNV and CDR2 YYDKDF (reference sequence). There are 15 residues in the CDR3. The CDR3, as DNA: TGTGCCACCAGCAGAGATCTCGGGAGGACCTACGAGCAGTACTTC. Protein: CATSRDLGRTYEQYF. Full variable domain (remainder filled in from reference TRBV15 and TRBJ2-7): DAMVIQNPRYQVTQFGKPVTLSCSQTLNHNVMYWYQQKSSQAPKLLFHYYDKDFNNEADTPDNFQSRRPNTSFCFLDIRSPGLGDTAMYLCATSRDLGRTYEQYFGPGTRLTVT.

This rearrangement joins TRBV11-2 to TRBJ2-4, with a weak D call TRBD2 (5 bases). The germline V gene has CDR1 SGHAT and CDR2 FQNNGV. The CDR3 contains 12 residues. DNA for the CDR3: TGTGCATTAAGGGCAAGAGGGAACATTCAGTACTTC. Its translation: CALRARGNIQYF.

This clonotype was seen ten or more times. V and J are TRBV7-9 and TRBJ2-7, with TRBD1 matching over 7 bases. Per germline, CDR1 SEHNR and CDR2 FQNEAQ (reference sequence). The V segment lost 5 bases and the J segment 1 base; nucleotides outside the gene matches: 8. The CDR3 is 15 residues long. For the CDR3, the DNA is TGTGCCAGCAGCGGACGGACAGGCCAATCCTACGAGCAGTACTTC. It translates to CASSGRTGQSYEQYF.

A note on this clonotype: The final CDR3 position lacks the conserved phenylalanine or tryptophan, pointing to a likely read error. The CDR3 sequence is CASSLGSPDTQYL. The CDR3 nucleotides are TGTGCCAGCAGTTTGGGCAGCCCAGATACGCAGTATCTT. V gene TRBV27 combines with J gene TRBJ2-3; D not certain. In germline, CDR1 is MNHEY, CDR2 SMNVEV (reference sequence). The CDR3 covers 13 residues. V was shortened by 3 bases and J by 4 bases, with 8 bases between the two germline ends.

Of note for this clonotype: Just one base apart from a much larger clone, this may be a read error. V gene TRBV11-3 combines with J gene TRBJ2-5, with a weak D call TRBD1 (5 bases). Germline assignment: CDR1 SGHNT and CDR2 YENEEA. The CDR3 covers 15 residues. This CDR3 reads CTSSLGVLDQETQYF. For the CDR3, the DNA is TGTACCAGCAGCTTAGGGGTCCTGGACCAAGAGACCCAGTACTTC.

A note on this clonotype: Possible read error: a much larger clone is one base away. The V call is TRBV6-5, the J call TRBJ1-1, with TRBD1 identical over 8 bases. The CDR3 has 13 amino acids. The V gene's germline CDR1 is MNHEY and CDR2 SVGAGI. CDR3 DNA: TGTGTCAGTGGTTCAGGGGGCTACACTGAAGCTTTCTTT. Its protein product is CVSGSGGYTEAFF.

This clonotype was observed a handful of times. This rearrangement joins TRBV27 to TRBJ2-7; either TRBD1 or TRBD2 may fit D (5 bases each). V was cut by 1 base and J by 2 bases, with 9 bases left in between. CDR3 length equals 14 residues. Germline lookup yields CDR1 MNHEY and CDR2 SMNVEV (reference sequence). The CDR3: CASSLFGATYEQYF. CDR3 in DNA: TGTGCCAGCAGTTTATTCGGGGCAACCTACGAGCAGTACTTC.

This chain connects TRBV15 to TRBJ2-3, with a weak D call TRBD2 (5 bases). The CDR3 has 16 amino acids. Trimming left V 0 bases short and J 5 bases short, with 15 bases between. The V gene's germline CDR1 is LNHNV and CDR2 YYDKDF (reference sequence). The CDR3 region has the DNA TGTGCCACCAGCAGAGAGGGCGGGCAGCTGAAAGATACGCAGTATTTT. Protein sequence: CATSREGGQLKDTQYF.

This chain joins TRBV29-1 and TRBJ2-1; 7 bases align to TRBD2. Unmatched junction bases numbered 12, after V lost 2 bases and J lost 5 bases. The germline V gene has CDR1 SQVTM and CDR2 ANQGSEA. This CDR3 has 16 amino acids. The DNA of the CDR3 is TGCAGCGTTGAACCGGGGGGAGGGGTCGGGGACAATGAGCAGTTCTTC. Protein: CSVEPGGGVGDNEQFF.

This clonotype was picked up many times. The chain recombines TRBV7-2 with TRBJ2-1; 9 bases fit TRBD2. The CDR3 is 19 amino acids. Germline-derived CDR1 and CDR2 are SGHTA and FQGNSA. Losses at the gene ends were 3 bases for V and 7 bases for J; bases not matched to a gene: 19. The CDR3 spells CASSLGPPGGGDPWNEQFF. CDR3 nucleotides: TGTGCCAGCAGCTTGGGGCCCCCGGGCGGGGGGGATCCCTGGAATGAGCAGTTCTTC.

This clonotype was seen only a few times. The chain uses TRBV27 and TRBJ1-5, with D possibly TRBD1 on 5 matching bases. This CDR3 is built from 16 residues. The germline gives CDR1 MNHEY, CDR2 SMNVEV (reference sequence). V was shortened by 3 bases and J by 3 bases, with 15 bases between the two germline ends. The CDR3 region has the DNA TGTGCCAGCAGTTTGACGACAGAGAACCTCAATCAGCCCCAGCATTTT. Translated, it gives CASSLTTENLNQPQHF.

As to this clonotype: This sequence may be a read error, since a much larger clone differs from it by one base. V and J are TRBV7-6 and TRBJ1-1; D call uncertain. Germline V gene lookup returns CDR1 SGHVS and CDR2 FNYEAQ. The length of the CDR3 is 14 residues. CDR3 sequence reads: CPSSSSQANTEAFF. The CDR3 DNA follows: TGTCCCAGCAGCTCGAGTCAGGCGAACACTGAAGCTTTCTTT.

The sample holds many counts of this clonotype. This sequence joins TRBV7-2 and TRBJ1-1; D ambiguous. The V gene lost 1 base and the J gene lost 8 bases, with 8 bases spanning the gap. The germline V gene has CDR1 SGHTA and CDR2 FQGNSA. This CDR3 comprises 12 residues. The CDR3 bases are TGTGCCAGCAGCTTAGGGTCGTTAGAAGCTTTCTTT. Its translation: CASSLGSLEAFF.